This TCR beta chain was found in a study of response to subunit inactivated influenza vaccine. Overall study findings and caveats: Authors suggested that a seasonal influenza vaccination recruits few new T cells each time.

Germline V gives CDR1 SEHNR, CDR2 FQNEAQ (reference sequence). The CDR3 is made up of 13 amino acids. Trimming took 1 base from V and 2 from J, leaving 5 bases between them. This clonotype occurred a few times. Antigen unknown. TCRdb called the RT-PCR reads again in MiXCR, with one record for every CDR3 protein. The sample lists fewer than 800,000 distinct CDR3 sequences, 15% to 19% occurring once. This receptor was taken from a man between 45 and 60 years old who received an inactivated influenza vaccine. This chain connects TRBV7-9 to TRBJ1-1, with D hard to call. This material consisted of PBMCs from blood, taken less than 13 days after vaccination. DNA for the CDR3: TGTGCCAGCAGCTTAGGACACAACACTGAAGCTTTCTTT. Residues: CASSLGHNTEAFF.